The clone carrying this T cell receptor beta chain was detected only a few times. No antigen is known for it. With 1 base clipped from V and 4 bases from J, the junction kept 11 bases outside the gene matches. Looked up from germline, CDR1 is SGHTA and CDR2 is FQGTGA. The CDR3 runs 18 residues. These data belong to a study of early T cells in non-severe SARS-CoV-2 infection. Study as a whole: Bulk RNA isolated from unsorted whole blood underwent sequencing; chains were not paired.

Study-wide findings and caveats: Lookups in VDJdb leaned toward anti-spike CD8 responses and missed private and CD4 specificities.

Individual cDNA molecules carried attached unique molecular identifiers. MiXCR was run by TCRdb on the 5' RACE reads, yielding one entry per CDR3 protein. The data contain 65,000 to 95,000 distinct CDR3 sequences, about 17% of them singletons. The sequenced sample was whole blood. The receptor comes from an adult who was a healthcare worker with PCR-confirmed SARS-CoV-2 infection or an uninfected control (not recorded which). The chain joins TRBV7-3 to TRBJ2-3; 10 bases fit TRBD2. The CDR3 loop reads CASSLRPPTSGAPDTQYF. Written as DNA, the CDR3 is TGTGCCAGCAGCTTAAGGCCCCCTACTAGCGGGGCCCCAGATACGCAGTATTTT. Looking up the rest from reference TRBV7-3 and TRBJ2-3 gives the full variable domain: GAGVSQTPSNKVTEKGKYVELRCDPISGHTALYWYRQSLGQGPEFLIYFQGTGAADDSGLPNDRFFAVRPEGSVSTLKIQRTERGDSAVYLCASSLRPPTSGAPDTQYFGPGTRLTVL.